Each of the 31 T cell receptor beta chains below was sequenced from the same sample in a study of blood T cell repertoires in COVID-19. TCRdb's copy holds only in-frame clones and misses some; the assay was immunoSEQ multiplex PCR. The data contain around 58,000 clones, over 75% of them singletons. The sample taken for sequencing was peripheral blood. These receptors all come from a human donor in a cohort sampled during active COVID-19.

The CDR3 sequence: CASSFTGTLTQETQYF. The DNA of the CDR3 is TGTGCCAGCAGCTTTACCGGGACTTTGACCCAAGAGACCCAGTACTTC. The genes are TRBV7-9 and TRBJ2-5, with D tentatively TRBD2 (6 bases). This CDR3 contains 16 residues. Germline V gene sequence: CDR1 SEHNR, CDR2 FQNEAQ (reference sequence). The V end lost 3 bases, the J end lost 1 base, and 15 bases lay between the germline ends.

The V and J genes are TRBV6-5 and TRBJ2-1, with a weak D call TRBD2 (5 bases). CDR3 size: 15 residues. Trimming removed 6 bases at V and 3 bases at J, with 15 bases between. Per the germline V gene, CDR1 is MNHEY and CDR2 is SVGAGI. This CDR3 reads CASSTRGLGYNEQFF. The CDR3 nucleotides read TGTGCCAGCAGCACCCGGGGTCTGGGCTACAATGAGCAGTTCTTC.

The gene calls are TRBV19 and TRBJ1-5; TRBD1 is a possible D gene (5 bases). Germline-derived CDR1 and CDR2 are LNHDA and SQIVND (reference sequence). Trimming cost V 5 bases and J 5 bases, with 7 bases left between them. The CDR3 has 12 residues. CDR3 DNA: TGTGCCAGTAGTCTGACAGATCAGCCCCAGCATTTT. As protein: CASSLTDQPQHF.

The chain is built from TRBV19 and TRBJ2-1; the match to TRBD2 covers 9 bases. The CDR3 runs to 15 residues. The V gene's germline CDR1 is LNHDA and CDR2 SQIVND (reference sequence). The V gene end was trimmed by 10 bases and the J gene end by 8 bases; junction bases not matched to a gene: 15. DNA of the CDR3: TGTGCCACCCGGGAGAGCGGGGGGCCTCAGGATGAGCAGTTCTTC. It is translated as CATRESGGPQDEQFF.

The V gene is TRBV2, the J gene TRBJ1-1, with TRBD1 identical over 9 bases. Germline values: CDR1 SNHLY, CDR2 FYNNEI. The CDR3 consists of 13 residues. J gave up 6 bases and V 6 bases, and 5 bases lay outside the gene matches. The CDR3 DNA follows: TGTGCCAGCAGAGGGACAGGGTTATCTGAAGCTTTCTTT. The encoded protein is CASRGTGLSEAFF.

This clone was recorded once. DNA of the CDR3: TGTGCCAGCAGCCAAGCCGCTACCTATGGCTACACCTTC. Translation: CASSQAATYGYTF. V usage is TRBV3-1 (or the pseudogene TRBV3-2) and J usage is TRBJ1-2; D is ambiguous. Germline lookup yields CDR1 LGHDT and CDR2 YNNKEL (reference sequence). The CDR3 loop spans 13 amino acids. V was shortened by 1 base and J by 4 bases, with 7 bases between the two germline ends.

The genes are TRBV7-2 and TRBJ1-6, with D perhaps TRBD1 (6 bases). The germline V gene has CDR1 SGHTA and CDR2 FQGNSA. The CDR3 is 14 amino acids. Trimming pared 3 bases from V and 9 bases from J, leaving 12 bases between. The CDR3 sequence is CASSFAQGGSPLHF. CDR3 DNA sequence: TGTGCCAGCAGCTTTGCACAGGGCGGTTCACCCCTCCACTTT.

This rearrangement joins TRBV28 to TRBJ2-7; D possibly corresponds to TRBD2 (5 bases). This CDR3 is built from 13 residues. The germline V gene encodes CDR1 MDHEN and CDR2 SYDVKM. The V end lost 7 bases, the J end lost 3 bases, and 13 bases lay between the germline ends. The CDR3 loop is CASTPRGIYEQYF. The CDR3, as DNA: TGTGCCAGCACCCCGAGAGGGATCTACGAGCAGTACTTC.

V is TRBV5-5 and J is TRBJ2-3, with 9 bases lining up with TRBD2. The CDR3 runs 14 residues. Germline CDR1 and CDR2: SGHKS and YYEKEE (reference sequence). With 1 base clipped from V and 3 bases from J, the junction kept 0 bases outside the gene matches. CDR3 bases: TGTGCCAGCAGCTTGAGCGGGAGGACAGATACGCAGTATTTT. Its translation is CASSLSGRTDTQYF.

In DNA form, the CDR3 reads TGCAGCGTTGAAGACCGGTACAATGAGCAGTTCTTC. Translating it yields CSVEDRYNEQFF. This chain connects TRBV29-1 to TRBJ2-1, with no clear D. The germline V and J ends were trimmed by 0 bases and 4 bases, with 4 bases remaining between them. The germline V gene has CDR1 SQVTM and CDR2 ANQGSEA. The CDR3 is 12 residues long.

The chain recombines TRBV27 with TRBJ1-5; D is possibly TRBD1 (5 bases). V was pared by 6 bases and J by 6 bases, with 15 bases between. The germline CDR1 and CDR2 sequences are MNHEY and SMNVEV (reference sequence). CDR3 size: 14 residues. In DNA form, the CDR3 reads TGTGCCAGCAGCTCGAACGGGGGTGGTCAGCCCCAGCATTTT. Translation: CASSSNGGGQPQHF.

The V call is TRBV4-3, the J call TRBJ2-3, with 8 bases matching TRBD2. V dropped 1 base and J dropped 4; count of bases not matched to a gene: 4. Germline loops: CDR1 LGHNA, CDR2 YSLEER. This CDR3 is 15 amino acids long. CDR3 sequence reads: CASSQGLAYPDTQYF. The CDR3 DNA reads TGCGCCAGCAGCCAAGGACTAGCGTACCCAGATACGCAGTATTTT.

The chain recombines TRBV6-2 or TRBV6-3 with TRBJ2-3, with 9 bases identical to TRBD2. The germline V gene encodes CDR1 MNHEY and CDR2 SVGEGT. V dropped 2 bases and J dropped 6; count of bases not matched to a gene: 15. The CDR3 contains 18 residues. The CDR3 is CASSYVAGEPTVGDTQYF. CDR3 nucleotides: TGTGCCAGCAGTTACGTAGCGGGGGAACCCACTGTTGGGGATACGCAGTATTTT.

The rearrangement joins TRBV5-1 to TRBJ2-7; D might be TRBD2 (5 bases). Germline values: CDR1 SGHRS, CDR2 YFSETQ. The CDR3 is made up of 14 amino acids. V gave up 2 bases and J gave up 3 bases, with 12 bases separating them. The CDR3, as DNA: TGCGCCAGCAGCTTCTCGGACTCAAACTACGAGCAGTACTTC. Amino acids: CASSFSDSNYEQYF.

This sequence joins TRBV7-6 and TRBJ2-5, with TRBD2 matching over 7 bases. The CDR3 has 15 amino acids. Germline values: CDR1 SGHVS, CDR2 FNYEAQ. J lost 5 bases, V lost 1 base, and 7 bases had no gene match. The CDR3 here is CASSLGGGRRETQYF. Here the CDR3 DNA reads TGTGCCAGCAGCTTAGGGGGCGGGAGACGTGAGACCCAGTACTTC.

The V gene is TRBV19, the J gene TRBJ2-3; D might be TRBD2 (6 bases). The ends were cut back, 5 bases at V and 1 base at J, with 16 bases in the middle. CDR3 length equals 16 residues. Germline CDR1 is LNHDA and CDR2 is SQIVND (reference sequence). As DNA, the CDR3 is TGTGCCAGTAGTCTCCTTGGGGGGACGGGCACAGATACGCAGTATTTT. Translation gives CASSLLGGTGTDTQYF.

The J gene is TRBJ2-7, the V gene TRBV7-2, with TRBD1 identical over 12 bases. Germline values: CDR1 SGHTA, CDR2 FQGNSA. CDR3 length equals 16 residues. The junction had 8 bases not matched to a gene; V was cut back by 1 base and J by 7 bases. The CDR3 region is CASSLGSGTGGVEQYF. Here the CDR3 DNA reads TGTGCCAGCAGCTTAGGTTCTGGGACAGGGGGCGTTGAGCAGTACTTC.

The CDR3 is CAWSVRTPRETQYF. The CDR3 DNA reads as TGTGCCTGGAGTGTGAGGACTCCCAGAGAGACCCAGTACTTC. This sequence joins TRBV30 and TRBJ2-5, with D possibly matching TRBD2 (5 bases). This CDR3 is built from 14 residues. The germline V and J ends were trimmed by 0 bases and 4 bases, with 12 bases remaining between them. From germline, CDR1 is GTSNPN and CDR2 SVGIG (reference sequence).

This clone has a single count. V is TRBV5-6 and J is TRBJ2-5; TRBD2 matches at 11 bases. With 5 bases clipped from V and 2 bases from J, the junction kept 11 bases outside the gene matches. The CDR3 has 17 amino acids. CDR1 and CDR2 from the germline V gene are SGHDT and YYEEEE. The CDR3 region has the DNA TGTGCCAGCAGTTTGATGGTCACTAGCGGGAGTCAAGAGACCCAGTACTTC. Amino acid sequence: CASSLMVTSGSQETQYF.

The V call is TRBV21-1, the J call TRBJ2-7; TRBD2 is the table's D call and was not checked against the DNA. TRBV21-1 has pseudogene status. The CDR3 is made up of 17 amino acids. The CDR3 coding sequence is TGTGCCAGCAGCTGGGGCGGACGACTAGCGGGGGTCGACGAGCAGTACTTC. This encodes CASSWGGRLAGVDEQYF.

The chain uses TRBV2 and TRBJ2-3; TRBD1 matches 9 bases. The length of the CDR3 is 15 residues. Germline loops: CDR1 SNHLY, CDR2 FYNNEI. V lost 11 bases to trimming and J lost 1 base; unmatched junction nucleotides: 10. As DNA, the CDR3 is TGTGCCCGCAACCGACGGGACAGGGGCACAGATACGCAGTATTTT. Protein sequence: CARNRRDRGTDTQYF.

The chain is built from TRBV19 and TRBJ2-7; TRBD1 aligns across 10 bases. Germline CDR1 and CDR2: LNHDA and SQIVND (reference sequence). This CDR3 is 14 amino acids long. Losses at the gene ends were 4 bases for V and 6 bases for J; bases not matched to a gene: 6. CDR3 in DNA: TGTGCCAGTAGTACGGGACAGGGGCACTCCGAGCAGTACTTC. It is translated as CASSTGQGHSEQYF.

The genes are TRBV25-1 and TRBJ2-1; D gene unclear. The CDR3 totals 11 residues. Germline V gene sequence: CDR1 MGHDK, CDR2 SYGVNS. V dropped 9 bases and J dropped 12 bases, with 15 bases sitting between them. The CDR3 DNA is TGTGCCAGTCCCTACCCCGTCGGGCAGTTCTTC. This translates into CASPYPVGQFF. The entire variable domain, with the rest obtained from reference TRBV25-1 and TRBJ2-1, is as follows: EADIYQTPRYLVIGTGKKITLECSQTMGHDKMYWYQQDPGMELHLIHYSYGVNSTEKGDLSSESTVSRIRTEHFPLTLESARPSHTSQYLCASPYPVGQFFGPGTRLTVL.

The J gene is TRBJ2-7, the V gene TRBV5-4; D possibly corresponds to TRBD1 (6 bases). The germline CDR1 and CDR2 sequences are SGHNT and YYREEE (reference sequence). The CDR3 loop spans 15 amino acids. V was trimmed by 4 bases and J by 7 bases, leaving 21 bases between them. CDR3 DNA: TGTGCCAGCAGCCTCCCAGGACAGTCGGTGGGGGAGCAGTACTTC. Translation gives CASSLPGQSVGEQYF. Full variable domain (outside the CDR3, taken from reference TRBV5-4 and TRBJ2-7): ETGVTQSPTHLIKTRGQQVTLRCSSQSGHNTVSWYQQALGQGPQFIFQYYREEENGRGNFPPRFSGLQFPNYSSELNVNALELDDSALYLCASSLPGQSVGEQYFGPGTRLTVT.

The rearrangement joins TRBV5-1 to TRBJ2-3, with 9 bases lining up with TRBD2. V lost 4 bases and J lost 4; bases outside the gene matches: 7. Germline CDR1 is SGHRS and CDR2 is YFSETQ. This CDR3 region has 15 residues. The CDR3 DNA reads TGCGCCAGCAGCCCACTAGCGGGTAGCGCAGATACGCAGTATTTT. Encoded protein: CASSPLAGSADTQYF.

The rearrangement links TRBV11-2 to TRBJ2-2; TRBD1 is a possible D gene (5 bases). This CDR3 comprises 14 residues. V gave up 5 bases and J gave up 4 bases, with 11 bases separating them. Germline assignment: CDR1 SGHAT and CDR2 FQNNGV. Here the CDR3 DNA reads TGTGCCAGCAGCCCAGGGTTGGCCACCGGGGAGCTGTTTTTT. Its translation is CASSPGLATGELFF.

V is TRBV27 and J is TRBJ2-7; D remains unclear. Per the germline V gene, CDR1 is MNHEY and CDR2 is SMNVEV (reference sequence). The CDR3 has 13 amino acids. V shed 7 bases and J shed 2 bases, with 12 bases lying between them. CDR3 residues: CASIGALPYEQYF. As DNA, the CDR3 is TGTGCCAGCATCGGAGCACTTCCCTACGAGCAGTACTTC.

The chain is built from TRBV4-1 and TRBJ2-1; 11 bases agree with TRBD2. This CDR3 comprises 18 residues. Germline V gene data show CDR1 as MGHRA and CDR2 as YSYEKL. V gave up 1 base and J gave up 0 bases; unmatched junction bases: 5. The CDR3 loop is CASSQGTSGSGSYNEQFF. The CDR3 coding sequence is TGCGCCAGCAGCCAAGGTACTAGCGGGAGTGGCTCCTACAATGAGCAGTTCTTC.

The chain carries TRBV5-1 and TRBJ1-5; the D gene is possibly TRBD1 (5 bases). V gave up 0 bases and J gave up 6 bases, with 16 bases separating them. The CDR3 sequence is 16 residues long. CDR1 and CDR2 (germline): SGHRS, YFSETQ. The CDR3: CASSLDPGLPGQPQHF. The CDR3 DNA reads as TGCGCCAGCAGCTTGGACCCGGGACTGCCAGGTCAGCCCCAGCATTTT. The entire variable domain, with the rest obtained from reference TRBV5-1 and TRBJ1-5, is as follows: KAGVTQTPRYLIKTRGQQVTLSCSPISGHRSVSWYQQTPGQGLQFLFEYFSETQRNKGNFPGRFSGRQFSNSRSEMNVSTLELGDSALYLCASSLDPGLPGQPQHFGDGTRLSIL.

The count of this clone is one. The rearrangement uses TRBV6-5 and TRBJ1-1; 8 bases agree with TRBD1. There are 15 residues in the CDR3. CDR1 and CDR2 from the germline V gene are MNHEY and SVGAGI. With 7 bases clipped from V and 2 bases from J, the junction kept 9 bases outside the gene matches. CDR3 loop: CASKSGDRKNTEAFF. In nucleotides, the CDR3 is TGTGCCAGCAAATCCGGGGACAGGAAAAACACTGAAGCTTTCTTT.

The genes are TRBV5-6 and TRBJ1-1; 7 bases line up with TRBD1. Germline lookup yields CDR1 SGHDT and CDR2 YYEEEE. This CDR3 region has 15 residues. V lost 4 bases and J lost 1; bases outside the gene matches: 7. In DNA form, the CDR3 reads TGTGCCAGCAGCGGAGCAGGGGGTTCGAACACTGAAGCTTTCTTT. Encoded protein: CASSGAGGSNTEAFF.